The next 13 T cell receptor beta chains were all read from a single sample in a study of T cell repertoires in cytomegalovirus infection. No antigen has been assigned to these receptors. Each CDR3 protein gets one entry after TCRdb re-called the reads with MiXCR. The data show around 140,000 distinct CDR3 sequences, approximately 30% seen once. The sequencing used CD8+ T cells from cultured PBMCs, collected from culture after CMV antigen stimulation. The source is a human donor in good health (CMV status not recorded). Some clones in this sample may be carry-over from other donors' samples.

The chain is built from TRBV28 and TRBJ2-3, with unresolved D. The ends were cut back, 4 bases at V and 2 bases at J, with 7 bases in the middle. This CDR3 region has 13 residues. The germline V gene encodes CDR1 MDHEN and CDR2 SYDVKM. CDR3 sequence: CASSYSYTDTQYF. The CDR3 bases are TGTGCCAGCAGTTACAGCTACACAGATACGCAGTATTTT.

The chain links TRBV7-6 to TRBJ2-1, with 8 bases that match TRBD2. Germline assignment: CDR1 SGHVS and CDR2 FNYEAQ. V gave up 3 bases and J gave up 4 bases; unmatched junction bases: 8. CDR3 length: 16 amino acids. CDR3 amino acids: CASSLGAGGIYNEQFF. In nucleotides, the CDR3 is TGTGCCAGCAGCTTGGGGGCGGGGGGCATTTACAATGAGCAGTTCTTC.

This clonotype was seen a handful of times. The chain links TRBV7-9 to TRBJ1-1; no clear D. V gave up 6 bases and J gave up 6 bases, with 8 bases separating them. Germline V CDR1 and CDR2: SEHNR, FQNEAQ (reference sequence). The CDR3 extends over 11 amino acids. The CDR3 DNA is TGTGCCAGCAGTGGTGTGTCTGAAGCTTTCTTT. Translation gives CASSGVSEAFF.

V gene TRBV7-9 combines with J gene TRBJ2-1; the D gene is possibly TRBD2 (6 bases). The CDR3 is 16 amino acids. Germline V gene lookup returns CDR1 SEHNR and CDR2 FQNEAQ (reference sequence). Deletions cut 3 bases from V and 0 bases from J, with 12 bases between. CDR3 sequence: CASSLEGISSYNEQFF. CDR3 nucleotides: TGTGCCAGCAGCTTGGAGGGGATAAGCTCCTACAATGAGCAGTTCTTC.

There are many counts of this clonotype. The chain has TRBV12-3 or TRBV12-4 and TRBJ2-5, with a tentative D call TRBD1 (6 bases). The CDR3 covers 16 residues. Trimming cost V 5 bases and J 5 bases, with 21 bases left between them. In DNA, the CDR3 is TGTGCCAGCAGTCCCAGGGACATTCCCGAGGGCGAGACCCAGTACTTC. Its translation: CASSPRDIPEGETQYF.

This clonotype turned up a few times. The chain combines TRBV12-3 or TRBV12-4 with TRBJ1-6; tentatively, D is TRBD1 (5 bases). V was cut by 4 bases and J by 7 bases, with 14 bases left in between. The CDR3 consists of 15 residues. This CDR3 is CASSSEVGGNSPLHF. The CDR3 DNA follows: TGTGCCAGCAGTTCGGAGGTGGGGGGGAATTCACCCCTCCACTTT.

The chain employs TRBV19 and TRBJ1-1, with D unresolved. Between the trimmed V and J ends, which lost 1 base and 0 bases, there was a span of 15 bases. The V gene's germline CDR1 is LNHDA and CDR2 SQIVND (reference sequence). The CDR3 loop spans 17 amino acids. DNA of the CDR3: TGTGCCAGTAGTATAGTCACGCAAATTACCATGAACACTGAAGCTTTCTTT. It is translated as CASSIVTQITMNTEAFF.

CDR3 residues: CASRGTYEQYF. CDR3 coding DNA: TGTGCCAGCAGGGGTACCTACGAGCAGTACTTC. V is TRBV7-8 and J is TRBJ2-7; the D is unclear. CDR3 length: 11 amino acids. V gave up 6 bases and J gave up 2 bases, with 5 bases separating them. Germline CDR1 reads SGHVS; CDR2 reads FQNEAQ.

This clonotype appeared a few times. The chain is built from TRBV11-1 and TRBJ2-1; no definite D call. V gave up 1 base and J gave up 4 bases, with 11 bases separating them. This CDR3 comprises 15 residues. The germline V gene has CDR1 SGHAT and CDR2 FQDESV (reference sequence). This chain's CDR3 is CASSLDTAKYNEQFF. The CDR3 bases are TGTGCCAGCAGCTTAGACACAGCTAAATACAATGAGCAGTTCTTC.

The CDR3 nucleotides are TGTGCCAGCAGCCCAACCTGGGAAGCGGGGGGCTACAATGAGCAGTTCTTC. Protein sequence: CASSPTWEAGGYNEQFF. V usage is TRBV7-6 and J usage is TRBJ2-1, with 9 bases identical to TRBD2. Germline CDR1 reads SGHVS; CDR2 reads FNYEAQ. This CDR3 is built from 17 residues. Trimming removed 5 bases from V and 3 bases from J; junction bases left unmatched: 11.

Written as DNA, the CDR3 is TGTGCCAGCAGCCTCGTTAAGGGGGGGCCGGGCAATGAGCAGTTCTTC. Translated, it gives CASSLVKGGPGNEQFF. The chain couples TRBV5-5 to TRBJ2-1; the D gene is possibly TRBD2 (7 bases). With 4 bases removed from V and 6 bases from J, the gap between germline ends came to 20 bases. The germline gives CDR1 SGHKS, CDR2 YYEKEE (reference sequence). CDR3 size: 16 residues.

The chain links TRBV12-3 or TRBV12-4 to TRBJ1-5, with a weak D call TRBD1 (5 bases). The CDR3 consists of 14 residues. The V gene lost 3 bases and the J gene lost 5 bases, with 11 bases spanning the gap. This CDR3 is CASSLEGLDQPQHF. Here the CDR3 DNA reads TGTGCCAGCAGTTTGGAGGGACTGGATCAGCCCCAGCATTTT.

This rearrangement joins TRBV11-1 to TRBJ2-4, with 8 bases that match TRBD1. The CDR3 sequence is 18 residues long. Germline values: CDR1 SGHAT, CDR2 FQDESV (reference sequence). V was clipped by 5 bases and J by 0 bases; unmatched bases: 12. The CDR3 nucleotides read TGTGCCAGCAGCCCCGAAATGACAGGGGCCAAAGCCAAAAACATTCAGTACTTC. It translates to CASSPEMTGAKAKNIQYF.